Below are 3 T cell receptor beta chains sequenced from a single sample in a study of blood T cells in healthy people across ages. A second PCR, run for about 6 to 12 cycles, used a sample-barcoded 5' primer plus a J-beta primer mix. TCRdb re-analysed the 5' RACE reads in MiXCR, keeping a single row per CDR3 protein. The repertoire consists of about 1.4 million distinct CDR3 sequences, with approximately 60% occurring once and the leading ten covering approximately 7%. Sequenced input: blood. These receptors all come from a man aged 18 to 35 in good health.

CDR3 in amino acids: CASRPYEPSTDTQYF. CDR3 nucleotide sequence: TGTGCCAGCAGGCCCTACGAGCCCAGCACAGATACGCAGTATTTT. The chain uses TRBV6-5 and TRBJ2-3, with D uncertain. CDR3 length equals 15 residues. Germline CDR1 is MNHEY and CDR2 is SVGAGI. Trimming pared 6 bases from V and 0 bases from J, leaving 13 bases between.

This clonotype was recorded a few times. One end of the junction is discordant with germline, which a read error may explain. The chain links TRBV27 to TRBJ2-7; D possibly corresponds to TRBD1 (6 bases). Germline lookup yields CDR1 MNHEY and CDR2 SMNVEV (reference sequence). The CDR3 covers 14 residues. This chain's CDR3 is CTSSRTEEPYEQYF. The DNA of the CDR3 is TGTACCAGCAGTCGGACAGAAGAACCCTACGAGCAGTACTTC.

The V gene is TRBV6-5, the J gene TRBJ1-1; 8 bases agree with TRBD1. Per the germline V gene, CDR1 is MNHEY and CDR2 is SVGAGI. The CDR3 consists of 18 residues. V lost 1 base to trimming and J lost 2 bases; unmatched junction nucleotides: 12. CDR3 coding DNA: TGTGCCAGCAGTTACTTATCTCGACAGGGGAGTGAAAACACTGAAGCTTTCTTT. Its translation is CASSYLSRQGSENTEAFF.